Below are 7 T cell receptor beta chains sequenced from a single sample in a study of T cell changes during pregnancy in multiple sclerosis. Assay: immunoSEQ multiplex PCR; the TCRdb copy retains only in-frame clones and omits some. The sample includes around 57,000 clones, approximately 90% of them seen just once. The source was CD4+ T cells from peripheral blood mononuclear cells, collected after pregnancy. Receptors were obtained from a female donor in good health, enrolled as a control in a pregnancy study.

This sequence joins TRBV6-1 and TRBJ2-1; D might be TRBD2 (6 bases). CDR3 length: 15 amino acids. Per germline, CDR1 MNHNS and CDR2 SASEGT. Trimming stripped 3 bases from V and 4 bases from J, with 13 bases between. The CDR3 is CASSEAGKGYNEQFF. The CDR3 bases are TGTGCCAGCAGTGAGGCGGGGAAGGGATACAATGAGCAGTTCTTC.

CDR3 nucleotide sequence: TGCAGCGACCTGGACAGGGAGAGACCATATAATTCACCCCTCCACTTT. Its protein is CSDLDRERPYNSPLHF. The chain couples TRBV29-1 to TRBJ1-6; 8 nucleotides line up with TRBD1. CDR1 is SQVTM, CDR2 ANQGSEA, per germline. This CDR3 has 16 amino acids. Trimming took 7 bases from V and 4 from J; bases not matched to a gene: 12.

The chain recombines TRBV11-2 with TRBJ1-5; D gene ambiguous. The CDR3 totals 14 residues. V was trimmed by 0 bases and J by 6 bases, leaving 9 bases between them. Per the germline V gene, CDR1 is SGHAT and CDR2 is FQNNGV. CDR3 bases: TGTGCCAGCAGCTTAGATCTCAGGTTTCAGCCCCAGCATTTT. This sequence encodes CASSLDLRFQPQHF.

In nucleotides, the CDR3 is TGCAGCGTTTTAGCGGGGGGTCAACATGAGCAGTTCTTC. Its translation: CSVLAGGQHEQFF. The J gene is TRBJ2-1, the V gene TRBV29-1, with 10 bases fitting TRBD2. Trimming took 5 bases from V and 8 from J; bases not matched to a gene: 6. Per the germline V gene, CDR1 is SQVTM and CDR2 is ANQGSEA. The length of the CDR3 is 13 residues.

The chain recombines TRBV5-1 with TRBJ1-6; D unresolved. Germline V gives CDR1 SGHRS, CDR2 YFSETQ. The CDR3 consists of 15 residues. The germline V and J ends were trimmed by 2 bases and 0 bases, with 6 bases remaining between them. The CDR3 loop is CASSFGSSYNSPLHF. For the CDR3, the DNA is TGCGCCAGCAGCTTTGGGAGCTCCTATAATTCACCCCTCCACTTT.

The DNA of the CDR3 is TGTGCCAGCAGCTTGGCCAGGGGGAAGGTTGGCTACACCTTC. As protein: CASSLARGKVGYTF. The genes are TRBV5-4 and TRBJ1-2; 7 bases fit TRBD1. Germline V CDR1 and CDR2: SGHNT, YYREEE (reference sequence). The V gene end was trimmed by 0 bases and the J gene end by 7 bases; junction bases not matched to a gene: 6. The CDR3 has 14 residues.

J is TRBJ2-3 and V is TRBV4-3, with D possibly TRBD1 on 6 matching bases. There are 14 residues in the CDR3. The germline V gene has CDR1 LGHNA and CDR2 YSLEER. Trimming removed 4 bases from V and 1 base from J, with 9 bases in between. CDR3 in DNA: TGCGCCAGCAGCCCACGGACAGGCACAGATACGCAGTATTTT. Its translation: CASSPRTGTDTQYF.